The clone carrying this TCR beta chain has a handful of counts. The data derive from a study of blood T cell repertoires in COVID-19. About the study: The study drew acute and convalescent COVID-19 samples from the United States, Italy and Spain.

Assay: immunoSEQ multiplex PCR; the TCRdb copy retains only in-frame clones and omits some. Among 170,000 or so clones listed, roughly 90% were seen once. The V and J ends lost 0 bases and 1 base respectively, with 6 bases between them. Germline V gene sequence: CDR1 GTSNPN, CDR2 SVGIG (reference sequence). The CDR3 is 13 amino acids. This clonotype was obtained from a man aged 50 to 60 with acute or convalescent COVID-19. The genes are TRBV30 and TRBJ1-1, with D uncertain. Sequencing was carried out using peripheral blood. CDR3 amino acids: CAWSVRGNTEAFF. The DNA of the CDR3 is TGTGCCTGGAGTGTTCGGGGGAACACTGAAGCTTTCTTT.